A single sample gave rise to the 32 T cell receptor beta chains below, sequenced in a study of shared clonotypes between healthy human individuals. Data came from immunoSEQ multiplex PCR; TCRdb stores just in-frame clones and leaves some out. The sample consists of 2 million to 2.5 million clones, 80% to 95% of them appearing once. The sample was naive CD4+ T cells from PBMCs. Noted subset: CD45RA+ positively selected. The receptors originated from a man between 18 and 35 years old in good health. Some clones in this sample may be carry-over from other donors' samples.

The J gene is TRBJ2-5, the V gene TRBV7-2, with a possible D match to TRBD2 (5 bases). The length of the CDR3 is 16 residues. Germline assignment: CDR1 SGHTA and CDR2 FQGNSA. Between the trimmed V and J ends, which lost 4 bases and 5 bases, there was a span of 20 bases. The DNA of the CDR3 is TGTGCCAGCAGCTCTCCCAATTACTCCGGGGAGGAGACCCAGTACTTC. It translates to CASSSPNYSGEETQYF.

CDR3 residues: CASRDQGKGTEAFF. CDR3 nucleotide sequence: TGCGCCAGCAGAGATCAGGGAAAGGGGACTGAAGCTTTCTTT. This chain uses TRBV10-2 with TRBJ1-1, with a possible D match to TRBD1 (5 bases). Germline assignment: CDR1 WSHSY and CDR2 SAAADI. Trimming removed 6 bases from V and 5 bases from J, with 16 bases in between. The CDR3 extends over 14 amino acids.

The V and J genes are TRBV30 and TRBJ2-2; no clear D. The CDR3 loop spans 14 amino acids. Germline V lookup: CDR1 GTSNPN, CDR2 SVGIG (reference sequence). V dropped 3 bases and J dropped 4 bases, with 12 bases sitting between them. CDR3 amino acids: CAWRATTLTGELFF. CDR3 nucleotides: TGTGCCTGGAGGGCAACGACCCTCACCGGGGAGCTGTTTTTT.

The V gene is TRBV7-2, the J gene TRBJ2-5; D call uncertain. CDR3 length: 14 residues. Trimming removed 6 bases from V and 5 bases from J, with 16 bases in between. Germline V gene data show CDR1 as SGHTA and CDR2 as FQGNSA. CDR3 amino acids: CASSSVGVRETQYF. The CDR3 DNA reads TGTGCCAGCAGTTCCGTTGGGGTCAGGGAGACCCAGTACTTC.

DNA of the CDR3: TGTGCCATCAGCGCACATGACAGGGGGCTTTACAATGAGCAGTTCTTC. Its protein is CAISAHDRGLYNEQFF. This sequence joins TRBV10-3 and TRBJ2-1, with TRBD1 matching over 10 bases. The CDR3 is 16 amino acids. V trimming: 6 bases; J trimming: 4 bases; junction bases outside the gene matches: 9. Looked up from germline, CDR1 is ENHRY and CDR2 is SYGVKD.

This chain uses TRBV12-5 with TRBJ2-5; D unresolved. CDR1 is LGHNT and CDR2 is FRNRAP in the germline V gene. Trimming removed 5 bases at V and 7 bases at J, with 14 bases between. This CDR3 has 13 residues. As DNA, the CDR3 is TGTGCTAGTGGTCCGGTCGGCGTAGGGACCCAGTACTTC. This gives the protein CASGPVGVGTQYF.

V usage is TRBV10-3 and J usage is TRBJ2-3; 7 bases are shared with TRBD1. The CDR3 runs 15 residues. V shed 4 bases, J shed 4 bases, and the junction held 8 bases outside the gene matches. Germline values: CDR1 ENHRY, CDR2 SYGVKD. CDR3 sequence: CAISAIGQVPDTQYF. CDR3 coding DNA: TGTGCCATCAGTGCAATAGGACAGGTCCCAGATACGCAGTATTTT.

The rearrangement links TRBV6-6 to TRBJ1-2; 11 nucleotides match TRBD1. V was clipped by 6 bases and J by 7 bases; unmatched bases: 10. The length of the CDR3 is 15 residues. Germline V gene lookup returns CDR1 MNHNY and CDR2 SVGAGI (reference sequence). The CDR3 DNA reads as TGTGCCAGCAGAGAGATCGGACAGGGGGCGGCTGGCTACACCTTC. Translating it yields CASREIGQGAAGYTF.

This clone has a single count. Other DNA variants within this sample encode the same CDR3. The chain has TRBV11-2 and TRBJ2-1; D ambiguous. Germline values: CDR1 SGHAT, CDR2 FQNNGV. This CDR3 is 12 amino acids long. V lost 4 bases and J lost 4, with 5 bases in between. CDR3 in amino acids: CASSSLYNEQFF. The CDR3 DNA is TGTGCCAGCAGCTCGTTGTACAATGAGCAGTTCTTC.

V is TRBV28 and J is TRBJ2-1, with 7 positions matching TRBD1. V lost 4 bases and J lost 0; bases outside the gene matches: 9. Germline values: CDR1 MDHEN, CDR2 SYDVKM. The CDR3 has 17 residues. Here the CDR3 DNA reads TGTGCCAGCAGTTCTCCGGGACAGACACTCTCCTACAATGAGCAGTTCTTC. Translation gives CASSSPGQTLSYNEQFF. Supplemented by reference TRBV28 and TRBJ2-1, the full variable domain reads DVKVTQSSRYLVKRTGEKVFLECVQDMDHENMFWYRQDPGLGLRLIYFSYDVKMKEKGDIPEGYSVSREKKERFSLILESASTNQTSMYLCASSSPGQTLSYNEQFFGPGTRLTVL.

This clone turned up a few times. The CDR3 DNA follows: TGTGCCAGCAGCTACACGGTCTCTAATGAAAAACTGTTTTTT. As protein: CASSYTVSNEKLFF. The chain couples TRBV9 to TRBJ1-4, with D uncertain. CDR3 size: 14 residues. Germline assignment: CDR1 SGDLS and CDR2 YYNGEE. The V end lost 4 bases, the J end lost 3 bases, and 10 bases lay between the germline ends.

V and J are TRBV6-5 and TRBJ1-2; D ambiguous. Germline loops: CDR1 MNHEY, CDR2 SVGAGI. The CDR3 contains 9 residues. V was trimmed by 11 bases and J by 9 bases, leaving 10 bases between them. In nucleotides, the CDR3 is TGTGCCCCCGATCACCGCTACACCTTC. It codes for CAPDHRYTF.

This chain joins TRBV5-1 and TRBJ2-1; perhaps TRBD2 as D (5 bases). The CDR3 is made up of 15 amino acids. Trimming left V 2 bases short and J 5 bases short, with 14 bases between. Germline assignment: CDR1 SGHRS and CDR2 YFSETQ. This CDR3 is CASSFDGEYNNEQFF. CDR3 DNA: TGCGCCAGCAGCTTTGACGGGGAGTACAACAATGAGCAGTTCTTC.

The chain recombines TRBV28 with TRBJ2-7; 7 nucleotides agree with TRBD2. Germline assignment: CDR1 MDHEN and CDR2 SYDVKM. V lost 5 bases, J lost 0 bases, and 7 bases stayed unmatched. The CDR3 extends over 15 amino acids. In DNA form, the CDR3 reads TGTGCCAGCAGTCCTTCGGGAGGACTCTCCTACGAGCAGTACTTC. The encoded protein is CASSPSGGLSYEQYF. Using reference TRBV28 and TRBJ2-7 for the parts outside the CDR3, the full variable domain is DVKVTQSSRYLVKRTGEKVFLECVQDMDHENMFWYRQDPGLGLRLIYFSYDVKMKEKGDIPEGYSVSREKKERFSLILESASTNQTSMYLCASSPSGGLSYEQYFGPGTRLTVT.

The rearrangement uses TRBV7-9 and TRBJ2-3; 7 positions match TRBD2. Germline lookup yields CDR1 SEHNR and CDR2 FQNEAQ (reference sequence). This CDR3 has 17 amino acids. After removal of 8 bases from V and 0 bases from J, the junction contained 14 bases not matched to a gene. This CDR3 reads CASAPSGPKISTDTQYF. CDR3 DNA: TGTGCCAGCGCTCCTAGCGGACCAAAGATAAGCACAGATACGCAGTATTTT. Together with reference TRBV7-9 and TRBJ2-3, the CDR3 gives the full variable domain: DTGVSQNPRHKITKRGQNVTFRCDPISEHNRLYWYRQTLGQGPEFLTYFQNEAQLEKSRLLSDRFSAERPKGSFSTLEIQRTEQGDSAMYLCASAPSGPKISTDTQYFGPGTRLTVL.

CDR3 region: CASSRGQGEQPQHF. DNA of the CDR3: TGTGCCAGCAGTCGTGGACAGGGCGAGCAGCCCCAGCATTTT. V usage is TRBV28 and J usage is TRBJ1-5, with 8 bases that match TRBD1. This CDR3 has 14 amino acids. Germline lookup yields CDR1 MDHEN and CDR2 SYDVKM. V was pared by 5 bases and J by 7 bases, with 7 bases of the junction left unmatched.

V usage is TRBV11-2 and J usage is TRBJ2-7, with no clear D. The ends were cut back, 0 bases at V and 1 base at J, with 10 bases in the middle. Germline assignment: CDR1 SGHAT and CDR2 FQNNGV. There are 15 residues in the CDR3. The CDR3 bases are TGTGCCAGCAGCTTAGATCTGGCACTTTCCTACGAGCAGTACTTC. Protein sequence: CASSLDLALSYEQYF.

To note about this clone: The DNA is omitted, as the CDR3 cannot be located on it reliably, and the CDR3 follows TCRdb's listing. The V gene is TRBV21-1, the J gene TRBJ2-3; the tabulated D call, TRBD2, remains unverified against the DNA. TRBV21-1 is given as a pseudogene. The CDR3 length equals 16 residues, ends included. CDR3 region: CASSKLWGRGSDTQYF.

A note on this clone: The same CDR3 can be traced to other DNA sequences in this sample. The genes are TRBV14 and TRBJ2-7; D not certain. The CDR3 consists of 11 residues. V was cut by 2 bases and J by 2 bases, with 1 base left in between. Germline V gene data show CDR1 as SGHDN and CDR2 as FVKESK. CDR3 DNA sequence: TGTGCCAGCAGCCAAACCTACGAGCAGTACTTC. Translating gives CASSQTYEQYF.

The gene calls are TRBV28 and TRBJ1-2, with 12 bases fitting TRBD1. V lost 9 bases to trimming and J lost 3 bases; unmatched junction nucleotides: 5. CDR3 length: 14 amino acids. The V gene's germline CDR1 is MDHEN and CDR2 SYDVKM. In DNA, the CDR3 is TGTGCCAGTCTGGGGACAGGGGGCGACTATGGCTACACCTTC. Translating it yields CASLGTGGDYGYTF.

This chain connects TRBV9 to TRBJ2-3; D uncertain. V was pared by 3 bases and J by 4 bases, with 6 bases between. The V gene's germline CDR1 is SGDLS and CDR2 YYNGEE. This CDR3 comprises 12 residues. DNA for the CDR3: TGTGCCAGCAGCGCCTACTCAGATACGCAGTATTTT. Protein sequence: CASSAYSDTQYF. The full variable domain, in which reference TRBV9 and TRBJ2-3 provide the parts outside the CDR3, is DSGVTQTPKHLITATGQRVTLRCSPRSGDLSVYWYQQSLDQGLQFLIQYYNGEERAKGNILERFSAQQFPDLHSELNLSSLELGDSALYFCASSAYSDTQYFGPGTRLTVL.

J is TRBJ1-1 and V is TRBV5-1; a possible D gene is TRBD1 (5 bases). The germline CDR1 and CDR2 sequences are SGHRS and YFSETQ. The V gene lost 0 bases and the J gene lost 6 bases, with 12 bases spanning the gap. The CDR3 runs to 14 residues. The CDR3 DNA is TGCGCCAGCAGCTTGGTCCAGGGTAGGGCTGAAGCTTTCTTT. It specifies CASSLVQGRAEAFF.

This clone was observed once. The DNA of the CDR3 is TGCGCCAGCAGCCAAGATCGACGGGGGAGAGCGTTCGGGGAGACCCAGTACTTC. Translated, it gives CASSQDRRGRAFGETQYF. The chain combines TRBV4-1 with TRBJ2-5, with D tentatively TRBD2 (6 bases). V dropped 0 bases and J dropped 5 bases, with 22 bases sitting between them. The germline V gene has CDR1 MGHRA and CDR2 YSYEKL. CDR3 length equals 18 residues.

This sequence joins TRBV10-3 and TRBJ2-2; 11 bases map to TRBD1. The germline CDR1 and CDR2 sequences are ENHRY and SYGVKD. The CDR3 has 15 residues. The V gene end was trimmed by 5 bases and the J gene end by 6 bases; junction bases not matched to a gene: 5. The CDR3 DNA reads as TGTGCCATCAGTCAAGGACAGGGGGCGGCCGGGGAGCTGTTTTTT. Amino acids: CAISQGQGAAGELFF.

CDR3 in DNA: TGCGCCAGCAGCTTTGAACCGTTCAATGAGCAGTTCTTC. Translating gives CASSFEPFNEQFF. This chain links TRBV5-1 with TRBJ2-1, with D unresolved. V lost 2 bases, J lost 6 bases, and 9 bases lay in between. This CDR3 region has 13 residues. Germline lookup yields CDR1 SGHRS and CDR2 YFSETQ. The whole variable domain, filled in from reference TRBV5-1 and TRBJ2-1, reads KAGVTQTPRYLIKTRGQQVTLSCSPISGHRSVSWYQQTPGQGLQFLFEYFSETQRNKGNFPGRFSGRQFSNSRSEMNVSTLELGDSALYLCASSFEPFNEQFFGPGTRLTVL.

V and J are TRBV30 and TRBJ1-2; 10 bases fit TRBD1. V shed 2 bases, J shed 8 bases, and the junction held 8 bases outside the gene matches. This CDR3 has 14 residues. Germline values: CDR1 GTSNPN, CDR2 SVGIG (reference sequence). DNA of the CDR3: TGTGCCTGGAGTCCAGGACAGGGGGAGTCCGGCTACACCTTC. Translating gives CAWSPGQGESGYTF.

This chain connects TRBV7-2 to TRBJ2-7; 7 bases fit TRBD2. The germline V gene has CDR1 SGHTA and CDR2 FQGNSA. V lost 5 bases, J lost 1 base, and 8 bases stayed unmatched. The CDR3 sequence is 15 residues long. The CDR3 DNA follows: TGTGCCAGCAGCGTGGGGAGGGCCCTATCCTACGAGCAGTACTTC. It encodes CASSVGRALSYEQYF. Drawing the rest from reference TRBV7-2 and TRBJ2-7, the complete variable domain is GAGVSQSPSNKVTEKGKDVELRCDPISGHTALYWYRQSLGQGLEFLIYFQGNSAPDKSGLPSDRFSAERTGGSVSTLTIQRTQQEDSAVYLCASSVGRALSYEQYFGPGTRLTVT.

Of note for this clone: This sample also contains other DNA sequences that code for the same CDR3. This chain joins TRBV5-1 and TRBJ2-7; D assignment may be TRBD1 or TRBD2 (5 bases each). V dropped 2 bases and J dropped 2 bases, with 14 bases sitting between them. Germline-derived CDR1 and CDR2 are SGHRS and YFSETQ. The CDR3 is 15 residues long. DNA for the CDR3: TGCGCCAGCAGCTTACAACCGGGACGCACCTACGAGCAGTACTTC. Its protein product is CASSLQPGRTYEQYF.

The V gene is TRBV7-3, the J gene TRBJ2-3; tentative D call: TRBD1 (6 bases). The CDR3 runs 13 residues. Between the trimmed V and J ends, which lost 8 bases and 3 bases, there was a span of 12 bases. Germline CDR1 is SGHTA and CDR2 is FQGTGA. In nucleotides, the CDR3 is TGTGCCAGCGGCGGACAGTTTACAGATACGCAGTATTTT. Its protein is CASGGQFTDTQYF.

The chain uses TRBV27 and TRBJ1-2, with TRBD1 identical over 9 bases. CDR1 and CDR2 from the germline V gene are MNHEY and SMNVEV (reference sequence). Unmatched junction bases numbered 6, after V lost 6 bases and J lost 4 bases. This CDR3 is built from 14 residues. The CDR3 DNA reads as TGTGCCAGCAGGGATCAGGGACAGGGCTATGGCTACACCTTC. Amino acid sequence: CASRDQGQGYGYTF.

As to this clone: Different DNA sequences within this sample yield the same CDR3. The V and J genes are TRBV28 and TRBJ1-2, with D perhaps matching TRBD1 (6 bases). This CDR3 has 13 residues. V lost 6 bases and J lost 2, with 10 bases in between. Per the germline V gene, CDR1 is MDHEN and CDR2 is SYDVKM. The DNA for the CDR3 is TGTGCCAGCAGCCCGGGACAAAACTATGGCTACACCTTC. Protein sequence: CASSPGQNYGYTF.

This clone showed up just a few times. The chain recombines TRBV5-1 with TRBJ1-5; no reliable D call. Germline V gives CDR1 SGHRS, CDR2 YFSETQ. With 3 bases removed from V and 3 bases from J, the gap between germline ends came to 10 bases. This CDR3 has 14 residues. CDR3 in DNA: TGCGCCAGCAGCTCCGAGGGAAACAATCAGCCCCAGCATTTT. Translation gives CASSSEGNNQPQHF. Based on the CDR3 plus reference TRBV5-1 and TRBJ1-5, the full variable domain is KAGVTQTPRYLIKTRGQQVTLSCSPISGHRSVSWYQQTPGQGLQFLFEYFSETQRNKGNFPGRFSGRQFSNSRSEMNVSTLELGDSALYLCASSSEGNNQPQHFGDGTRLSIL.